This TCR beta chain was sequenced in a study of blood T cell repertoires in COVID-19. As for the study in general: Acute-phase and convalescent COVID-19 samples originated in the United States, Italy and Spain. PBMCs, B-cell-depleted T cells, or T cells were the source of the cDNA or gDNA that made up the material.

TCRdb's table, derived via immunoSEQ multiplex PCR, lists solely in-frame clones and lacks some. This table has over 85,000 clones, approximately 90% appearing once. Sequenced: peripheral blood. This clonotype was obtained from a woman between 50 and 59 years old with acute or convalescent COVID-19.

The CDR3 region is CASSEANLARQETQYF. The CDR3, as DNA: TGTGCCAGCAGTGAAGCCAATCTAGCGAGACAAGAGACCCAGTACTTC. The chain carries TRBV6-1 and TRBJ2-5, with D possibly being TRBD2 (6 bases). This CDR3 is built from 16 residues. The germline V and J ends were trimmed by 0 bases and 2 bases, with 13 bases remaining between them. Germline assignment: CDR1 MNHNS and CDR2 SASEGT.